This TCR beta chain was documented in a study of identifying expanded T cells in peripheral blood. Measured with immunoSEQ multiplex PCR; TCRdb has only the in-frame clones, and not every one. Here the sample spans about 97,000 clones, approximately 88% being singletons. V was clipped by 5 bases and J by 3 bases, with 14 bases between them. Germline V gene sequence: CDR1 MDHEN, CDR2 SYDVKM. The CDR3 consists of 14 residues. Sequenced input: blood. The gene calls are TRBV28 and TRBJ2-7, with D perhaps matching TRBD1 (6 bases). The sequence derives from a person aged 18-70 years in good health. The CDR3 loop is CASSPGTQNYEQYF. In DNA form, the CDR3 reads TGTGCCAGCAGTCCGGGGACACAAAACTACGAGCAGTACTTC.